Each of the 24 T cell receptor beta chains below was sequenced from the same sample in a study of tumor-infiltrating lymphocytes in primary liver carcinoma. From roughly 18-30 mg of unsorted bulk tissue, DNA and RNA were co-extracted together. TCR beta cDNA came from 400 to 500 ng total RNA, primed with a constant-region primer. Three nested multiplex PCR rounds, a slightly modified ARM-PCR method, built the TCR beta libraries. The first two PCR rounds, roughly 11 cycles each, used TRBV1-TRBV30 forward primers and a C-beta reverse primer. TCRdb recomputed calls from the multiplex PCR reads with MiXCR, one row per CDR3 protein. The sample gives around 120,000 distinct CDR3 sequences, approximately 70% of which show up once; approximately 9.9% is in the top ten. Sequencing was done on a sample of liver tumor tissue from sampling region 1. Described subset: tumor region T1, superior pole. The receptors stem from a woman in her sixties or seventies with primary liver carcinoma and hepatitis B virus infection.

For this clonotype: One end of the junction varies from germline; a read error may be responsible. The genes are TRBV11-2 and TRBJ2-7; 8 bases map to TRBD2. The length of the CDR3 is 15 residues. Per germline, CDR1 SGHAT and CDR2 FQNNGV. CDR3 nucleotide sequence: TGCACCGGCAGCTTAGATAGGGGACTAGTTCCCGAGCAGTACTTC. Its translation: CTGSLDRGLVPEQYF.

This clonotype was counted at least ten times. This chain connects TRBV29-1 to TRBJ2-3; 9 positions agree with TRBD2. The ends lost 3 bases at V and 1 base at J; junction bases unmatched: 2. The CDR3 has 14 residues. CDR1 is SQVTM and CDR2 is ANQGSEA in the germline V gene. DNA for the CDR3: TGCAGCGTTGACCTAGCGGGGCGCACAGATACGCAGTATTTT. Translation gives CSVDLAGRTDTQYF.

This clonotype was recorded at least ten times. The V gene is TRBV6-6, the J gene TRBJ2-7; 13 bases are shared with TRBD2. CDR3 size: 15 residues. V lost 5 bases, J lost 1 base, and 2 bases stayed unmatched. The germline gives CDR1 MNHNY, CDR2 SVGAGI (reference sequence). The chain's CDR3 is CASSRTSGSSYEQYF. For the CDR3, the DNA is TGTGCCAGCAGTCGGACTAGCGGGAGTTCCTACGAGCAGTACTTC.

Points on this clonotype: This may be a read error: a much more frequent sequence differs by one nucleotide. The rearrangement uses TRBV6-6 and TRBJ1-2; maybe TRBD1 (5 bases). Trimming removed 4 bases from V and 6 bases from J, with 9 bases in between. CDR1 is MNHNY and CDR2 is SVGAGI in the germline V gene (reference sequence). The CDR3 extends over 12 amino acids. DNA for the CDR3: TGTGCCAGCAGTTGTATGGGACATGGCTACACCTTC. It translates to CASSCMGHGYTF.

Points on this clonotype: The conserved phenylalanine or tryptophan is not found at the CDR3 terminus, so this likely reflects a read error. The V gene is TRBV10-3, the J gene TRBJ2-2, with D maybe TRBD1 (5 bases). Germline-derived CDR1 and CDR2 are ENHRY and SYGVKD. This CDR3 has 14 residues. DNA for the CDR3: TGTGCCATCTGTGAGTCAAGGGGTCCCGGGGAGCTGTTTATT. It yields the protein CAICESRGPGELFI.

A word on this clonotype: A much bigger clone sits one base away, suggesting this may be a read error. Because it lacks the conserved phenylalanine or tryptophan at the end, this CDR3 is likely a read error. The chain joins TRBV4-1 to TRBJ1-2; D is uncertain. The germline V gene encodes CDR1 MGHRA and CDR2 YSYEKL. The CDR3 has 12 residues. V was clipped by 0 bases and J by 10 bases, with 9 bases between them. The CDR3 DNA is TGCGCCAGCAGCCAAGATCTAATGATCTACACCCTC. Amino acids: CASSQDLMIYTL.

Comments on this clonotype: With a much larger clone just one base away, this may be a read error. J is TRBJ2-7 and V is TRBV6-1, with 11 bases lining up with TRBD1. This CDR3 spans 15 amino acids. The germline CDR1 and CDR2 sequences are MNHNS and SASEGT. The CDR3 bases are TGTACCAGCAGTGCGCCGGGACAGGGGGATTACGAGCAGTACTTC. Residues: CTSSAPGQGDYEQYF.

Concerning this clonotype: This may stem from a read error, because a much larger clone lies one nucleotide away. J is TRBJ2-7 and V is TRBV4-2; D uncertain. V was cut by 0 bases and J by 0 bases, with 9 bases left in between. The length of the CDR3 is 15 residues. Germline CDR1 reads LGHNA; CDR2 reads YNFKEQ. DNA for the CDR3: TGTGCCAGCAGCCAAGAAGGTGGTAACTCCTACGAGCAGTACTTC. This codes for CASSQEGGNSYEQYF.

Concerning this clonotype: Likely a read error: the CDR3 ends without its conserved phenylalanine or tryptophan. This sequence joins TRBV29-1 and TRBJ1-2; D possibly corresponds to TRBD1 (5 bases). This CDR3 comprises 11 residues. Trimming pared 7 bases from V and 4 bases from J, leaving 10 bases between. CDR1 and CDR2 (germline): SQVTM, ANQGSEA. In DNA form, the CDR3 reads TGCAGCGCTGTCCAGGGCTATGGCTACACCATC. It codes for CSAVQGYGYTI.

With regard to this clonotype: Germline is not matched at one junction end, which may reflect a read error. In DNA, the CDR3 is TGTGCCAGCAGCTTAGGTGGGTCCCAAGAGACCCAATACTTC. This sequence encodes CASSLGGSQETQYF. This chain joins TRBV11-3 and TRBJ2-5, with unresolved D. This CDR3 is built from 14 residues. The germline V gene has CDR1 SGHNT and CDR2 YENEEA.

This clonotype was observed once. An end of the junction does not agree with germline; a read error may underlie this. The chain is built from TRBV5-6 and TRBJ2-1, with a weak D call TRBD2 (6 bases). Germline assignment: CDR1 SGHDT and CDR2 YYEEEE. The CDR3 totals 15 residues. As DNA, the CDR3 is TGTGCCAGCCAAGACCGGGGGAACTCTTACAATGGGCAGTCCTTC. Translated, it gives CASQDRGNSYNGQSF.

Many counts were recorded for this clonotype. V gene TRBV5-4 combines with J gene TRBJ1-2; D unresolved. There are 13 residues in the CDR3. Germline V lookup: CDR1 SGHNT, CDR2 YYREEE (reference sequence). Trimming took 5 bases from V and 2 from J, leaving 10 bases between them. The CDR3 loop is CASSPDQNYGYTF. CDR3 nucleotide sequence: TGTGCCAGCAGTCCGGACCAGAACTATGGCTACACCTTC.

With regard to this clonotype: One end of the junction varies from germline; a read error may be responsible. The rearrangement links TRBV5-8 to TRBJ2-1; D gene unclear. This CDR3 is 11 amino acids long. CDR1 and CDR2 (germline): SGHTS, YDEGEE. The CDR3 sequence is CASNLVDEQFF. DNA for the CDR3: TGTGCCAGCAACTTGGTCGATGAGCAGTTCTTC. Looking up the rest from reference TRBV5-8 and TRBJ2-1 gives the full variable domain: EAGVTQSPTHLIKTRGQQATLRCSPISGHTSVYWYQQALGLGLQFLLWYDEGEERNRGNFPPRFSGRQFPNYSSELNVNALELEDSALYLCASNLVDEQFFGPGTRLTVL.

This clonotype was detected many times. V gene TRBV14 combines with J gene TRBJ2-2; D gene uncertain. The CDR3 is 13 amino acids. The V end lost 4 bases, the J end lost 1 base, and 4 bases lay between the germline ends. Germline V lookup: CDR1 SGHDN, CDR2 FVKESK. The CDR3 region has the DNA TGTGCCAGCAGCCTTCAGAACACCGGGGAGCTGTTTTTT. It encodes CASSLQNTGELFF.

Comments on this clonotype: A much larger clone lies one base from this, so it may be a read error. The CDR3, as DNA: TGTGCCAGCCCACCGCGGACAGGAGCAGCTCAAGAGACCCAGTACTTC. This encodes CASPPRTGAAQETQYF. The J gene is TRBJ2-5, the V gene TRBV18, with 7 positions matching TRBD1. Germline CDR1 KGHSH, CDR2 LQKENI. This CDR3 is built from 16 residues.

The table lists this clonotype with many counts. A much larger clone is a single base away; this may be a read error. CDR3 DNA sequence: TGTGCCAGCAGCCTGGCCGGGACAGGCTTGGAGCAGTACTTC. Encoded protein: CASSLAGTGLEQYF. V usage is TRBV11-2 and J usage is TRBJ2-7; 8 bases map to TRBD1. This CDR3 spans 14 amino acids. V lost 5 bases to trimming and J lost 7 bases; unmatched junction nucleotides: 10. Germline V gives CDR1 SGHAT, CDR2 FQNNGV.

With respect to this clonotype: This may come from a read error, since a much larger clone is one base off. This chain joins TRBV14 and TRBJ2-7, with 13 nucleotides matching TRBD2. The CDR3 totals 15 residues. Looked up from germline, CDR1 is SGHDN and CDR2 is FVKESK. CDR3 DNA: TGTGCCAGCAACCAAGATGGGACTAGCGGGAAGCAGCAGTACTTC. Translating gives CASNQDGTSGKQQYF.

The rearrangement joins TRBV28 to TRBJ1-5; D gene uncertain. V lost 2 bases to trimming and J lost 9 bases, with 20 bases between them. The CDR3 has 16 amino acids. Germline V gene sequence: CDR1 MDHEN, CDR2 SYDVKM. CDR3 sequence reads: CASSLMAGSVDRPQHF. Here the CDR3 DNA reads TGTGCCAGCAGTTTAATGGCAGGTTCCGTTGATCGGCCCCAGCATTTT.

A note on this clonotype: Sequence at one end of the junction differs from germline and may be a read error. The chain carries TRBV12-3 or TRBV12-4 and TRBJ2-2; TRBD2 matches at 7 bases. There are 15 residues in the CDR3. The CDR3 loop is CVSSPPRGENGELFF. CDR3 sequence (DNA): TGTGTCAGCAGTCCCCCCCGGGGGGAAAACGGGGAGCTATTTTTT.

V usage is TRBV4-1 and J usage is TRBJ2-1, with D perhaps matching TRBD1 (5 bases). Germline-derived CDR1 and CDR2 are MGHRA and YSYEKL. This CDR3 has 14 amino acids. The CDR3 DNA is TGCGTCAACAGCCATGTCACAGGCGTAGGTGAGCAGTTCTTC. Protein product: CVNSHVTGVGEQFF.

This chain uses TRBV12-3 or TRBV12-4 with TRBJ1-2, with D possibly matching TRBD1 (6 bases). CDR3 length: 18 amino acids. The V end was cut by 6 bases, the J end by 9 bases, with 32 bases between. CDR3 DNA: TGTGCCAGCAGCGAAAGAGGGGGGCGCCCCACAACTAACGTATGCTACACCTTC. It encodes CASSERGGRPTTNVCYTF.

The chain has TRBV6-8 and TRBJ2-7, with unresolved D. The CDR3 has 14 amino acids. The germline gives CDR1 MNHGY, CDR2 SAAAGT. The CDR3 nucleotides read TGTGCTATCAGTTACTCGCTCGACATCTACGAGCAGTACTTC. It is translated as CAISYSLDIYEQYF.

The chain couples TRBV12-3 or TRBV12-4 to TRBJ2-3; a possible D gene is TRBD2 (5 bases). Trimming removed 8 bases at V and 5 bases at J, with 14 bases between. The CDR3 is 13 amino acids. The CDR3 loop is CASHREGRDTQYF. The DNA of the CDR3 is TGTGCCAGCCACCGGGAAGGGAGAGATACGCAGTATTTT.

The genes are TRBV13 and TRBJ2-5; tentatively, D is TRBD2 (6 bases). The CDR3 extends over 13 amino acids. Germline V gene data show CDR1 as PRHDT and CDR2 as FYEKMQ (reference sequence). Between the trimmed V and J ends, which lost 2 bases and 7 bases, there was a span of 11 bases. CDR3 region: CASSLTRRGTQYF. The CDR3 nucleotides read TGTGCCAGCAGCTTAACCCGGAGGGGGACCCAGTACTTC.